The 20 T cell receptor beta chains listed next were all sequenced from one sample in a study of T cell clones after liver transplantation. TCRdb keeps only in-frame clones here, not all; method: immunoSEQ multiplex PCR. The sample carries tens of thousands of clones, 82% recorded once. Sequenced material: CD4+ T cells from blood, taken 46 months after liver transplant. The source of these receptors is a human patient who received a liver transplant. Among the T cells, some may be from the graft donor.

In this sample, this clone turned up a few times. The chain is built from TRBV10-3 and TRBJ2-7; 11 bases align to TRBD2. Germline V gene lookup returns CDR1 ENHRY and CDR2 SYGVKD. The CDR3 has 15 amino acids. J gave up 7 bases and V 5 bases, and 10 bases lay outside the gene matches. The CDR3 reads CAISTTPGLAEEQYF. The CDR3 region has the DNA TGTGCCATCAGTACAACTCCGGGACTAGCGGAAGAGCAGTACTTC.

V gene TRBV28 combines with J gene TRBJ2-1, with 7 bases identical to TRBD2. J was trimmed by 6 bases and V by 2 bases; bases with no gene match: 13. The length of the CDR3 is 17 residues. The V gene's germline CDR1 is MDHEN and CDR2 SYDVKM. The CDR3: CASSLRASWGGRNEQFF. The CDR3, as DNA: TGTGCCAGCAGTTTAAGGGCTAGCTGGGGGGGACGCAATGAGCAGTTCTTC.

V usage is TRBV11-2 and J usage is TRBJ1-1; D is perhaps TRBD1 (6 bases). The length of the CDR3 is 16 residues. Germline CDR1 and CDR2: SGHAT and FQNNGV. V shed 1 base and J shed 1 base, with 13 bases lying between them. CDR3 region: CASSLAQGRGNTEAFF. The CDR3 region has the DNA TGTGCCAGCAGCTTAGCTCAGGGCAGGGGGAACACTGAAGCTTTCTTT.

The J gene is TRBJ2-1, the V gene TRBV7-2; maybe TRBD1 (5 bases). Germline V gene data show CDR1 as SGHTA and CDR2 as FQGNSA. The CDR3 has 12 amino acids. Trimming took 6 bases from V and 8 from J, leaving 11 bases between them. DNA of the CDR3: TGTGCCAGCAGTTTCGGACACTATGAGCAGTTCTTC. This codes for CASSFGHYEQFF.

The V and J genes are TRBV6-6 and TRBJ2-7, with D hard to call. Trimming shortened V by 2 bases and J by 10 bases, and 9 bases separated the two germline ends. CDR3 size: 11 residues. Per the germline V gene, CDR1 is MNHNY and CDR2 is SVGAGI (reference sequence). The CDR3 loop reads CASSYQGLQYF. CDR3 in DNA: TGTGCCAGCAGTTACCAAGGGCTCCAGTACTTC.

The CDR3: CASSVGGSGGGETQYF. In DNA, the CDR3 is TGTGCCAGCAGCGTAGGGGGTAGCGGGGGTGGAGAGACCCAGTACTTC. The chain combines TRBV9 with TRBJ2-5, with 9 nucleotides matching TRBD2. The V gene end was trimmed by 0 bases and the J gene end by 4 bases; junction bases not matched to a gene: 7. The CDR3 spans 16 residues. CDR1 is SGDLS, CDR2 YYNGEE, per germline.

Of note for this clone: The same CDR3 arises from other DNA sequences in this sample as well. V and J are TRBV5-4 and TRBJ2-5; perhaps TRBD2 as D (6 bases). In germline, CDR1 is SGHNT, CDR2 YYREEE (reference sequence). Trimming pared 4 bases from V and 5 bases from J, leaving 12 bases between. This CDR3 has 13 residues. The chain's CDR3 is CASSLFSGETQYF. The CDR3 region has the DNA TGTGCCAGCAGCCTATTCAGCGGGGAGACCCAGTACTTC. Drawing the rest from reference TRBV5-4 and TRBJ2-5, the complete variable domain is ETGVTQSPTHLIKTRGQQVTLRCSSQSGHNTVSWYQQALGQGPQFIFQYYREEENGRGNFPPRFSGLQFPNYSSELNVNALELDDSALYLCASSLFSGETQYFGPGTRLLVL.

The chain links TRBV5-1 to TRBJ2-5; D is perhaps TRBD2 (7 bases). Germline CDR1 SGHRS, CDR2 YFSETQ. The ends were cut back, 0 bases at V and 2 bases at J, with 11 bases in the middle. The CDR3 loop spans 15 amino acids. The CDR3 reads CASSLAGGLQETQYF. The CDR3 DNA reads TGCGCCAGCAGCTTGGCGGGGGGCCTACAAGAGACCCAGTACTTC.

The chain uses TRBV5-4 and TRBJ2-5, with D possibly being TRBD1 or TRBD2 (7 bases each). V lost 4 bases and J lost 4, with 17 bases in between. CDR3 length equals 15 residues. Germline CDR1 reads SGHNT; CDR2 reads YYREEE (reference sequence). The CDR3 reads CASSPQGGSRETQYF. In nucleotides, the CDR3 is TGTGCCAGCAGCCCTCAGGGGGGGAGCCGAGAGACCCAGTACTTC.

CDR3 region: CASSLDGGRRQETQYF. The CDR3 DNA reads as TGCGCCAGCAGCTTGGATGGGGGGAGAAGGCAAGAGACCCAGTACTTC. The chain uses TRBV5-1 and TRBJ2-5; D is possibly TRBD2 (6 bases). The germline CDR1 and CDR2 sequences are SGHRS and YFSETQ. The CDR3 is made up of 16 amino acids. Trimming shortened V by 0 bases and J by 2 bases, and 14 bases separated the two germline ends.

The chain joins TRBV5-1 to TRBJ1-5; D might be TRBD1 (6 bases). Germline-derived CDR1 and CDR2 are SGHRS and YFSETQ. V was shortened by 0 bases and J by 2 bases, with 9 bases between the two germline ends. This CDR3 contains 15 residues. CDR3 sequence: CASSLGGGRNQPQHF. In DNA, the CDR3 is TGCGCCAGCAGCTTGGGAGGGGGACGCAATCAGCCCCAGCATTTT.

This clone has just one count. The rearrangement joins TRBV2 to TRBJ1-5, with a possible D match to TRBD1 (5 bases). The CDR3 length is 12 residues. The germline V gene has CDR1 SNHLY and CDR2 FYNNEI. With 8 bases removed from V and 6 bases from J, the gap between germline ends came to 11 bases. CDR3 DNA: TGTGCCAGCTCGGGGGAGGCTCAGCCCCAGCATTTT. Translating gives CASSGEAQPQHF.

The chain uses TRBV6-1 and TRBJ1-4, with a weak D call TRBD1 (5 bases). V was trimmed by 2 bases and J by 1 base, leaving 8 bases between them. The germline CDR1 and CDR2 sequences are MNHNS and SASEGT. The CDR3 is 15 amino acids. The CDR3 protein is CASSEQGVTNEKLFF. In DNA, the CDR3 is TGTGCCAGCAGTGAACAAGGGGTAACTAATGAAAAACTGTTTTTT.

For the CDR3, the DNA is TGTGCCAGCAACCATTTCGGGGCGGGCGAATACTACGAGCAGTACTTC. Residues: CASNHFGAGEYYEQYF. This chain connects TRBV28 to TRBJ2-7, with D tentatively TRBD1 or TRBD2 (5 bases each). Germline CDR1 MDHEN, CDR2 SYDVKM. The CDR3 totals 16 residues. V lost 7 bases and J lost 3, with 22 bases in between.

CDR3 sequence (DNA): TGTGCCAGCAGCTTAGAACCGAGTGGGACCGAGGGCTTCGAGCAGTACTTC. Residues: CASSLEPSGTEGFEQYF. J is TRBJ2-7 and V is TRBV7-6, with D perhaps given as TRBD1 or TRBD2 (5 bases each). The CDR3 sequence is 17 residues long. Germline-derived CDR1 and CDR2 are SGHVS and FNYEAQ. The V end lost 1 base, the J end lost 6 bases, and 22 bases lay between the germline ends.

This chain connects TRBV28 to TRBJ1-5; D gene unclear. The CDR3 is made up of 13 amino acids. CDR1 is MDHEN and CDR2 is SYDVKM in the germline V gene. Trimming removed 8 bases at V and 3 bases at J, with 11 bases between. DNA of the CDR3: TGTGCCAGCCGCGGACGGAACAATCAGCCCCAGCATTTT. Protein: CASRGRNNQPQHF. The full variable domain, completed using reference TRBV28 and TRBJ1-5, is DVKVTQSSRYLVKRTGEKVFLECVQDMDHENMFWYRQDPGLGLRLIYFSYDVKMKEKGDIPEGYSVSREKKERFSLILESASTNQTSMYLCASRGRNNQPQHFGDGTRLSIL.

Notes on this clone: A junction end diverges from the germline sequence, so it may reflect a read error. The chain uses TRBV27 and TRBJ2-2; 9 nucleotides line up with TRBD2. There are 19 residues in the CDR3. Germline lookup yields CDR1 MNHEY and CDR2 SMNVEV (reference sequence). The CDR3 region is CASGPGRQGTIAGDRGAVF. The CDR3 coding sequence is TGTGCCAGCGGGCCCGGGCGGCAGGGCACAATAGCGGGAGACCGGGGAGCTGTTTTT.

J is TRBJ2-1 and V is TRBV7-9, with D possibly being TRBD2 (5 bases). The CDR3 covers 15 residues. CDR1 and CDR2 from the germline V gene are SEHNR and FQNEAQ (reference sequence). V lost 1 base to trimming and J lost 1 base, with 8 bases between them. The CDR3 reads CASSLVSGSYNEQFF. Written as DNA, the CDR3 is TGTGCCAGCAGCTTAGTTTCGGGATCCTACAATGAGCAGTTCTTC.

The J gene is TRBJ1-1, the V gene TRBV7-2, with unresolved D. Germline V gene sequence: CDR1 SGHTA, CDR2 FQGNSA. Trimming shortened V by 1 base and J by 6 bases, and 12 bases separated the two germline ends. The CDR3 length is 14 residues. The CDR3 region is CASSLGRTSPEAFF. CDR3 nucleotide sequence: TGTGCCAGCAGCTTAGGGCGCACTAGCCCTGAAGCTTTCTTT.

This chain uses TRBV9 with TRBJ2-5; D possibly matches TRBD1 or TRBD2 (5 bases each). The length of the CDR3 is 15 residues. CDR1 is SGDLS and CDR2 is YYNGEE in the germline V gene. V was clipped by 0 bases and J by 5 bases, with 14 bases between them. Written as DNA, the CDR3 is TGTGCCAGCAGCGTAGGACCAGGGTCGGGGGAGACCCAGTACTTC. It is translated as CASSVGPGSGETQYF.